A single sample gave rise to the 6 T cell receptor beta chains below, sequenced in a study of blood T cell repertoires in COVID-19. Method: immunoSEQ multiplex PCR; TCRdb's copy keeps in-frame clones and lacks some. The sample consists of some 130,000 clones, roughly 86% of them appearing once. Sample: peripheral blood. The receptors stem from a woman aged 55-69 years with acute or convalescent COVID-19.

V gene TRBV4-1 combines with J gene TRBJ1-5; the D gene is possibly TRBD1 (5 bases). Trimming took off 4 bases at V and 7 bases at J, with 14 bases between the two ends. This CDR3 contains 14 residues. Germline CDR1 is MGHRA and CDR2 is YSYEKL. The chain's CDR3 is CASSPLGQRQPQHF. CDR3 coding DNA: TGCGCCAGCAGCCCCCTGGGGCAAAGGCAGCCCCAGCATTTT.

The rearrangement links TRBV5-1 to TRBJ2-5; D is ambiguous. The CDR3 covers 14 residues. Germline V gene data show CDR1 as SGHRS and CDR2 as YFSETQ. Deletions cut 1 base from V and 1 base from J, with 8 bases between. The CDR3, as DNA: TGCGCCAGCAGCTTGACAGCACTCCAAGAGACCCAGTACTTC. Encoded protein: CASSLTALQETQYF.

This clone was detected a few times. The chain joins TRBV7-2 to TRBJ1-2; 8 positions match TRBD1. This CDR3 has 15 amino acids. Germline V gene sequence: CDR1 SGHTA, CDR2 FQGNSA. The J segment lost 4 bases and the V segment lost 3 bases, leaving 7 bases of the junction unmatched. The CDR3 sequence is CASSFAGTGLYGYTF. CDR3 sequence (DNA): TGTGCCAGCAGCTTCGCCGGGACAGGCCTCTATGGCTACACCTTC.

The chain carries TRBV29-1 and TRBJ2-7; D is ambiguous. V was trimmed by 5 bases and J by 0 bases, leaving 14 bases between them. The CDR3 has 14 residues. Germline CDR1 is SQVTM and CDR2 is ANQGSEA. Here the CDR3 reads CSVPLSDSSYEQYV. DNA of the CDR3: TGCAGCGTTCCCCTGAGCGACTCCTCCTACGAGCAGTACGTC.

The V call is TRBV28, the J call TRBJ2-1, with 12 positions matching TRBD2. The junction had 6 bases not matched to a gene; V was cut back by 5 bases and J by 7 bases. The germline V gene encodes CDR1 MDHEN and CDR2 SYDVKM. The CDR3 is made up of 15 amino acids. This CDR3 is CASSPLLAGGNEQFF. The DNA for the CDR3 is TGTGCCAGCAGTCCACTACTAGCGGGAGGAAATGAGCAGTTCTTC.

This clone was observed a single time. Different DNA sequences within this sample yield the same CDR3. This sequence joins TRBV5-1 and TRBJ2-1, with TRBD2 as a possible D gene (5 bases). The CDR3 has 14 residues. Trimming stripped 2 bases from V and 0 bases from J, with 6 bases between. Germline CDR1 is SGHRS and CDR2 is YFSETQ. Here the CDR3 reads CASSLGSSYNEQFF. In DNA form, the CDR3 reads TGCGCCAGCAGCTTAGGGAGCTCCTACAATGAGCAGTTCTTC.